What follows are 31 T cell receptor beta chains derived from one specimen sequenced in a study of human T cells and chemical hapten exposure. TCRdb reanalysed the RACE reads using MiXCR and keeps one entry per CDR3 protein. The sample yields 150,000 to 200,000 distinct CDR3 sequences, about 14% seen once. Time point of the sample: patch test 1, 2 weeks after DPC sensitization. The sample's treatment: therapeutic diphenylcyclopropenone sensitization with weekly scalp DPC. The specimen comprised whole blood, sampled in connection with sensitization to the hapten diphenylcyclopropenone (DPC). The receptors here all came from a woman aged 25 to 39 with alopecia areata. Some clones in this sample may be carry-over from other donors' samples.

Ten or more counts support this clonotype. The CDR3 nucleotides read TGCAGCGTTGATACGACAGGGGTGAACACTGAAGCTTTCTTT. Translation: CSVDTTGVNTEAFF. The chain uses TRBV29-1 and TRBJ1-1; 8 bases line up with TRBD1. V lost 3 bases to trimming and J lost 0 bases; unmatched junction nucleotides: 3. This CDR3 contains 14 residues. Germline-derived CDR1 and CDR2 are SQVTM and ANQGSEA.

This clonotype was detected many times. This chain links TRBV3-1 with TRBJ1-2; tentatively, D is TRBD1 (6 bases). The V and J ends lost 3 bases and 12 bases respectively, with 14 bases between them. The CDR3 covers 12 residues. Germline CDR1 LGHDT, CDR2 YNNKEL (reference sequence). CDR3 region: CASSHPRGEHTF. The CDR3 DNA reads TGTGCCAGCAGCCATCCCAGGGGAGAACACACCTTC.

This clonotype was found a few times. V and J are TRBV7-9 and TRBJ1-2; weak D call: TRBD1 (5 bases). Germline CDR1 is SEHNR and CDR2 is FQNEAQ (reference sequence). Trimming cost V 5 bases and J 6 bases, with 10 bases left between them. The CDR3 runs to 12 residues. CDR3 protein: CASSTTEDGYTF. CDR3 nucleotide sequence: TGTGCCAGCAGCACGACAGAAGATGGCTACACCTTC.

This CDR3 reads CASTLGGNSPLHF. The DNA of the CDR3 is TGCGCCAGCACGTTGGGGGGTAATTCACCCCTCCACTTT. The V gene is TRBV10-2, the J gene TRBJ1-6; tentative D call: TRBD1 (5 bases). The length of the CDR3 is 13 residues. Trimming left V 7 bases short and J 6 bases short, with 10 bases between. Germline loops: CDR1 WSHSY, CDR2 SAAADI.

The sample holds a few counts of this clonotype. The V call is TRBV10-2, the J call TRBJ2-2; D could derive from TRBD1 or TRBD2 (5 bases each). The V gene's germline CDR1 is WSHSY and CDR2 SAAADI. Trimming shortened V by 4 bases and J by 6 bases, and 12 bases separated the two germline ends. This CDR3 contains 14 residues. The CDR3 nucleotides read TGCGCCAGCAGTGCTTGGGGGATCGCCGGGGAGCTGTTTTTT. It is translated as CASSAWGIAGELFF.

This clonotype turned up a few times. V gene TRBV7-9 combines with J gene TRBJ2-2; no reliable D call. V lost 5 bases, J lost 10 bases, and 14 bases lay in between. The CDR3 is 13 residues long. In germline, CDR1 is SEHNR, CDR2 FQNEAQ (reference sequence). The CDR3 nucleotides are TGTGCCAGCAGCCGGAGTCACGGCGTGGAGCTGTTTTTT. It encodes CASSRSHGVELFF.

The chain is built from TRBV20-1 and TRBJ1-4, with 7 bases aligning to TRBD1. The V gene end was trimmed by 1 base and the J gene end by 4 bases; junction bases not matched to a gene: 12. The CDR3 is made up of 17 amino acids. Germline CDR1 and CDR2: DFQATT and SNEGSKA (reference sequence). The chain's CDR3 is CSARGAGRDSHNEKLFF. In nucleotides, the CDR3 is TGCAGTGCTAGAGGGGCTGGTCGGGACAGTCATAATGAAAAACTGTTTTTT.

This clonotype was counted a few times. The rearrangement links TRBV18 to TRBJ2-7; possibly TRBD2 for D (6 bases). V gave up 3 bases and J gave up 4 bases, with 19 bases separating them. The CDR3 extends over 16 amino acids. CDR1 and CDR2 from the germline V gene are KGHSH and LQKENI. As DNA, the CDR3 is TGTGCCAGCTCACCTCTCAACGGGGACTCCGCATACGAGCAGTACTTC. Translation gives CASSPLNGDSAYEQYF.

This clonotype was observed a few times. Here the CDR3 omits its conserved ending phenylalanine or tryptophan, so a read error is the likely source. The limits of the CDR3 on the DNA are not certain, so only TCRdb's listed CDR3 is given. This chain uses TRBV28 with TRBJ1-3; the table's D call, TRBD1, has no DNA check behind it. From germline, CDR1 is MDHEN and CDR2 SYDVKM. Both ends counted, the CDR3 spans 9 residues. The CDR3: CASTLGGPT.

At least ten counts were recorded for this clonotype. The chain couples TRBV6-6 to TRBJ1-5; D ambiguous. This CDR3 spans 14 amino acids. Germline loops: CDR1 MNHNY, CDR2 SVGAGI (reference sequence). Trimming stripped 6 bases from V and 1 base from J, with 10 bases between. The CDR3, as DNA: TGTGCCAGCAGAAGGACGGGAAGCAATCAGCCCCAGCATTTT. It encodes CASRRTGSNQPQHF.

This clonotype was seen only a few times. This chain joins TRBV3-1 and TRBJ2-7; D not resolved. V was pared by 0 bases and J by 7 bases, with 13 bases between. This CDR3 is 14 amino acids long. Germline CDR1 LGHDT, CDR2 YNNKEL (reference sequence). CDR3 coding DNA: TGTGCCAGCAGCCAAGATGTCGTGCCCCGGGAGCAGTACTTC. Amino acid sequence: CASSQDVVPREQYF.

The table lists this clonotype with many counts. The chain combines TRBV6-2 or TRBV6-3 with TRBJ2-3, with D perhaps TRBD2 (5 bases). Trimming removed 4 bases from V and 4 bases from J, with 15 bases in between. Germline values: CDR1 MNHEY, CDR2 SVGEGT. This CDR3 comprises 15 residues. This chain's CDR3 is CASSSDPARADTQYF. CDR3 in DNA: TGTGCCAGCAGTTCCGACCCAGCGAGGGCAGATACGCAGTATTTT.

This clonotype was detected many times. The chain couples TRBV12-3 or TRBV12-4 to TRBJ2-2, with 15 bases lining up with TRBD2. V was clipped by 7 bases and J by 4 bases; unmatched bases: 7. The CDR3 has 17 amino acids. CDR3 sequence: CASTMGLAGGFTGELFF. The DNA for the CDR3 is TGTGCCAGCACCATGGGACTAGCGGGAGGCTTCACCGGGGAGCTGTTTTTT.

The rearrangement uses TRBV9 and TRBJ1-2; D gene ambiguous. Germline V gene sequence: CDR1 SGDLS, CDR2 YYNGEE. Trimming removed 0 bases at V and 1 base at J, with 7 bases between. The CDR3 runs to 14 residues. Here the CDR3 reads CASSVGEVNYGYTF. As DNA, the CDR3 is TGTGCCAGCAGCGTAGGGGAAGTTAACTATGGCTACACCTTC.

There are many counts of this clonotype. CDR3 loop: CASSLGLAGHETQYF. The CDR3 DNA sequence: TGTGCCAGCAGCTTAGGACTAGCGGGACACGAGACCCAGTACTTC. The chain joins TRBV7-2 to TRBJ2-5; 11 nucleotides match TRBD2. The V and J ends lost 1 base and 5 bases, in that order; junction bases with no gene match: 3. This CDR3 has 15 residues. CDR1 SGHTA and CDR2 FQGNSA come from the germline V gene.

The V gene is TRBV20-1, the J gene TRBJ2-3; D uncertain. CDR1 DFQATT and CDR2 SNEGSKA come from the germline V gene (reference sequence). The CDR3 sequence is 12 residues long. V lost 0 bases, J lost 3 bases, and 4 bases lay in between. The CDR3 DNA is TGCAGTGCTAGAGATCCGACAGATACGCAGTATTTT. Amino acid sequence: CSARDPTDTQYF.

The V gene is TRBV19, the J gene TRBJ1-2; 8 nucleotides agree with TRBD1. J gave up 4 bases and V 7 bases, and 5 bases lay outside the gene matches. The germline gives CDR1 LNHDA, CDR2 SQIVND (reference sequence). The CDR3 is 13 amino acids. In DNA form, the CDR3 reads TGTGCCAGTACCGATGGACAGGGCTATGGCTACACCTTC. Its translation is CASTDGQGYGYTF.

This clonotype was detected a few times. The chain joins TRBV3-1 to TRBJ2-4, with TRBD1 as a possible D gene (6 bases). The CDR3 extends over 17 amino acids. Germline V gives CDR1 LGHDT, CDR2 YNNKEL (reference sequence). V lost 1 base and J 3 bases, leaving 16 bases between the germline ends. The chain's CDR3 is CASSQALGGNDKNIQYF. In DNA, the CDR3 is TGTGCCAGCAGCCAAGCATTAGGGGGAAACGACAAAAACATTCAGTACTTC.

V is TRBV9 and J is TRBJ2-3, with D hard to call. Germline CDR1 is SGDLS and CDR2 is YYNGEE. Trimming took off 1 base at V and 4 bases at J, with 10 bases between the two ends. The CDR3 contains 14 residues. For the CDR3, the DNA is TGTGCCAGCAGCGTAAGTCTTGCGGCAGATACGCAGTATTTT. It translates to CASSVSLAADTQYF.

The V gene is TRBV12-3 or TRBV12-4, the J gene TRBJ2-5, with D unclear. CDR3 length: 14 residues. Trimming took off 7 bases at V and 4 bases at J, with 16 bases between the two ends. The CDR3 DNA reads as TGTGCCAGCACCCCCGGGCAGCCTGGAGAGACCCAGTACTTC. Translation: CASTPGQPGETQYF.

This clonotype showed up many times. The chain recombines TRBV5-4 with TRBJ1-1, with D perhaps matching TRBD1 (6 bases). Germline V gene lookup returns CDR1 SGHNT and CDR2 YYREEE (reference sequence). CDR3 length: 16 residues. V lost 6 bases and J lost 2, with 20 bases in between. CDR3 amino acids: CASTSKQGNVNTEAFF. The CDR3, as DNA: TGTGCCAGCACCTCGAAACAGGGAAATGTCAACACTGAAGCTTTCTTT.

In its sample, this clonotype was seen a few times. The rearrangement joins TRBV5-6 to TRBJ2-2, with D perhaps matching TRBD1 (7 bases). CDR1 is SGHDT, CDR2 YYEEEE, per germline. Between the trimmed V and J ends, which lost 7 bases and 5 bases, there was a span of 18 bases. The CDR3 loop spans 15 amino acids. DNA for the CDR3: TGTGCCAGCTTCCCCAGGGGGGCGTGGACCGGGGAGCTGTTTTTT. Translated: CASFPRGAWTGELFF.

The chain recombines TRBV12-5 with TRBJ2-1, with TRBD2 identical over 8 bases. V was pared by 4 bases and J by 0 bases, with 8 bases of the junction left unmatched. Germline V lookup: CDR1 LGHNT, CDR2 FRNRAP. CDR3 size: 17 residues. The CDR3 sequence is CASGSPAGALSYNEQFF. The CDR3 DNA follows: TGTGCTAGTGGTTCCCCAGCGGGGGCCCTCTCCTACAATGAGCAGTTCTTC.

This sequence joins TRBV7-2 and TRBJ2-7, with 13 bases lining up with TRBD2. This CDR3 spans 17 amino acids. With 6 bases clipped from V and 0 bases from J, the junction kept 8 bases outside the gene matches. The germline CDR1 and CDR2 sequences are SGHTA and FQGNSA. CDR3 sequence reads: CASSLTSGRYLSYEQYF. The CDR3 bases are TGTGCCAGCAGTCTGACTAGCGGGAGGTACCTCTCCTACGAGCAGTACTTC.

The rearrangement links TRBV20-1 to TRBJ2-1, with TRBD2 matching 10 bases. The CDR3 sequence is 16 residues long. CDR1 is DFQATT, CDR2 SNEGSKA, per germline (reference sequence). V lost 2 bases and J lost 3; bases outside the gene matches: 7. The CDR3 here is CSARSPLAGVYNEQFF. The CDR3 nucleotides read TGCAGTGCTAGATCCCCGCTAGCGGGAGTCTACAATGAGCAGTTCTTC.

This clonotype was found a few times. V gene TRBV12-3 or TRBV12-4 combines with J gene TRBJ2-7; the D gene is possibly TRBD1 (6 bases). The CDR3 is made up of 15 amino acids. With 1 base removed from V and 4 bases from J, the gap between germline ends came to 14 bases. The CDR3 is CASSLDGTRAYEQYF. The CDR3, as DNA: TGTGCCAGCAGTTTAGATGGGACAAGGGCTTACGAGCAGTACTTC.

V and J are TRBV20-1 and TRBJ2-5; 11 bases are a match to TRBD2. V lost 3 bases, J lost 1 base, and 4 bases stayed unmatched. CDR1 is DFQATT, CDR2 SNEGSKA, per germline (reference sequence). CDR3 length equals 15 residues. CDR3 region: CSARGTSGLQETQYF. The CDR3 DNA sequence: TGCAGTGCTAGGGGGACTAGCGGACTCCAAGAGACCCAGTACTTC.

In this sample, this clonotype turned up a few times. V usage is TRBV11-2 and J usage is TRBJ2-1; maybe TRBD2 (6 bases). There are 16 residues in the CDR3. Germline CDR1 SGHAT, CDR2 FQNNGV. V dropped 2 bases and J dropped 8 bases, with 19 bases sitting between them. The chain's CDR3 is CASSLLFAEGSDEQFF. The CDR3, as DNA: TGTGCCAGCAGCTTACTGTTTGCGGAGGGCAGCGATGAGCAGTTCTTC.

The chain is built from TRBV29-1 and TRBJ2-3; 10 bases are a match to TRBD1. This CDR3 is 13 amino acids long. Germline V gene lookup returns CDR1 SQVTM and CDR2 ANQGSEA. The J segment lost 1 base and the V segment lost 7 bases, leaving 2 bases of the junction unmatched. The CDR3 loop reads CSDGQGGTDTQYF. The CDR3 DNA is TGCAGCGACGGACAGGGGGGCACAGATACGCAGTATTTT.

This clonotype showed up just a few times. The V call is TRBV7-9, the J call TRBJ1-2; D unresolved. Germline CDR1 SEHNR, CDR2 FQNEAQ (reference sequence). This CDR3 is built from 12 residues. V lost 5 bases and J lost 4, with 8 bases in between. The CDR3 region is CASSAQPYGYTF. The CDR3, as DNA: TGTGCCAGCAGCGCACAGCCCTATGGCTACACCTTC.

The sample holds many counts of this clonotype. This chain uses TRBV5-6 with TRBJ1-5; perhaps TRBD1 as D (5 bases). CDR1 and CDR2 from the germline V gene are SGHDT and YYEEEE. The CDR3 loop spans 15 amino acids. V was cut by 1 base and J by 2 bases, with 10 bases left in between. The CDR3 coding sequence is TGTGCCAGCAGCTTGAAGGGGACTGGCAATCAGCCCCAGCATTTT. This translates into CASSLKGTGNQPQHF. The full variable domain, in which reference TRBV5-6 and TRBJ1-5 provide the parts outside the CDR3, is DAGVTQSPTHLIKTRGQQVTLRCSPKSGHDTVSWYQQALGQGPQFIFQYYEEEERQRGNFPDRFSGHQFPNYSSELNVNALLLGDSALYLCASSLKGTGNQPQHFGDGTRLSIL.